The 5 T cell receptor beta chains presented below share a single source sample, sequenced in a study of regulatory T cells in long-lasting Graves disease. Noted time point: persistent/refractory GD, antithyroid drugs over 5 years with positive TRAb. RNA extracted from PBMCs served as the sequencing template. Through Arm-PCR of CDR3 regions and iRepertoire HTBI primers, TCR beta libraries were built. A single record per CDR3 protein comes from TCRdb applying MiXCR to the multiplex PCR reads. Counted here are 400,000 or so distinct CDR3 sequences, roughly 20% occurring once; the ten biggest clones make up about 20%. The material was peripheral blood mononuclear cells (PBMCs), obtained when the disease was refractory, from a patient treated with antithyroid drugs. Receptors originate from a female donor with Graves disease.

With regard to this clonotype: At one end the junction does not follow the germline gene, possibly because of a read error. The chain links TRBV20-1 to TRBJ2-2; 10 bases align to TRBD2. This CDR3 comprises 15 residues. Germline values: CDR1 DFQATT, CDR2 SNEGSKA (reference sequence). The CDR3 nucleotides read TGCAGTGCTAGGCTAGCGGGGGAGAACATCGGGGAGCTGTTTTTT. It is translated as CSARLAGENIGELFF.

This clonotype was counted ten times or more. This chain joins TRBV2 and TRBJ2-7; D might be TRBD1 (7 bases). The CDR3 length is 17 residues. With 7 bases removed from V and 2 bases from J, the gap between germline ends came to 24 bases. Germline CDR1 reads SNHLY; CDR2 reads FYNNEI. In DNA, the CDR3 is TGTGCCAGCACCCTCTCCGAGGGGGCGAGGAGGGCCTACGAGCAGTACTTC. Its translation is CASTLSEGARRAYEQYF.

The gene calls are TRBV20-1 and TRBJ2-7; 8 nucleotides align to TRBD1. Germline CDR1 and CDR2: DFQATT and SNEGSKA (reference sequence). The CDR3 extends over 14 amino acids. V trimming: 0 bases; J trimming: 3 bases; junction bases outside the gene matches: 4. The DNA for the CDR3 is TGCAGTGCTAGAGATGGACAGGGTTACTACGAGCAGTACTTC. Protein: CSARDGQGYYEQYF.

This clonotype was recorded a few times. This rearrangement joins TRBV28 to TRBJ1-5; the D is unclear. There are 15 residues in the CDR3. The germline V gene encodes CDR1 MDHEN and CDR2 SYDVKM. Deletions cut 3 bases from V and 3 bases from J, with 12 bases between. CDR3 DNA: TGTGCCAGCAGTTTGCACGGGGAACCCAATCAGCCCCAGCATTTT. Residues: CASSLHGEPNQPQHF.

This clonotype has ten or more counts. The gene calls are TRBV2 and TRBJ2-5, with 7 bases lining up with TRBD1. V lost 7 bases, J lost 6 bases, and 8 bases stayed unmatched. Germline CDR1 and CDR2: SNHLY and FYNNEI. The CDR3 has 13 amino acids. CDR3 residues: CASNDREGKTQYF. The CDR3 DNA sequence: TGTGCCAGCAACGACAGGGAAGGAAAGACCCAGTACTTC.